Shown below are 22 T cell receptor beta chains from a single sample sequenced in a study of PD-L1 blockade in urothelial cancer. TCRdb's table, derived via immunoSEQ multiplex PCR, lists solely in-frame clones and lacks some. This sample has tens of thousands of clones; 84% occur once, and the top ten carry around 16%. Noted time point: pretreatment peripheral blood. Here the sequenced sample was PBMCs, taken around atezolizumab (anti-PD-L1) treatment. These TCRs come from a man between 60 and 75 years old with urothelial cancer.

The CDR3 DNA reads as TGTGCCAGCAGTCTTAGCGGGAGCCGGGCAGATACGCAGTATTTT. Protein sequence: CASSLSGSRADTQYF. This chain connects TRBV11-3 to TRBJ2-3; TRBD2 aligns across 9 bases. Losses at the gene ends were 6 bases for V and 4 bases for J; bases not matched to a gene: 8. CDR3 length equals 15 residues. Looked up from germline, CDR1 is SGHNT and CDR2 is YENEEA.

The V and J genes are TRBV7-3 and TRBJ2-1; 14 bases line up with TRBD2. CDR3 size: 17 residues. Per germline, CDR1 SGHTA and CDR2 FQGTGA. Germline trimming cut 5 bases from V and 5 bases from J; bases unmatched to any gene: 8. The CDR3 DNA reads TGTGCCAGCAGCCTCCTTCCGGGACTAGCGGGGGACAATGAGCAGTTCTTC. Its translation: CASSLLPGLAGDNEQFF.

This clone has ten or more counts. This chain connects TRBV6-5 to TRBJ1-5; a possible D gene is TRBD1 (6 bases). The germline V gene encodes CDR1 MNHEY and CDR2 SVGAGI. The CDR3 contains 16 residues. V gave up 0 bases and J gave up 6 bases, with 15 bases separating them. For the CDR3, the DNA is TGTGCCAGCAGTTACTCAGCTGCAGGGGATGGTCAGCCCCAGCATTTT. Protein: CASSYSAAGDGQPQHF.

The J gene is TRBJ1-4, the V gene TRBV4-3; a weak D match, TRBD1 (5 bases). Germline V CDR1 and CDR2: LGHNA, YSLEER. The CDR3 runs 15 residues. V was pared by 0 bases and J by 7 bases, with 12 bases between. The CDR3 loop reads CASSQDGAGREKLFF. CDR3 nucleotide sequence: TGCGCCAGCAGCCAAGATGGAGCAGGGCGTGAAAAACTGTTTTTT.

The chain employs TRBV28 and TRBJ2-2, with D uncertain. Trimming took 3 bases from V and 5 from J, leaving 4 bases between them. The germline V gene has CDR1 MDHEN and CDR2 SYDVKM. The CDR3 loop spans 12 amino acids. The chain's CDR3 is CASSFQTGELFF. DNA for the CDR3: TGTGCCAGCAGTTTCCAAACCGGGGAGCTGTTTTTT.

The chain links TRBV30 to TRBJ1-5; 8 bases align to TRBD1. V dropped 3 bases and J dropped 2; count of bases not matched to a gene: 3. The germline gives CDR1 GTSNPN, CDR2 SVGIG (reference sequence). The CDR3 extends over 14 amino acids. The CDR3 is CAWSSTGGNQPQHF. Here the CDR3 DNA reads TGTGCCTGGAGCTCGACAGGGGGCAATCAGCCCCAGCATTTT.

This rearrangement joins TRBV6-1 to TRBJ2-7; TRBD2 is a possible D gene (5 bases). The CDR3 is made up of 12 amino acids. The germline CDR1 and CDR2 sequences are MNHNS and SASEGT. The V and J ends lost 7 bases and 0 bases respectively, with 7 bases between them. The CDR3 loop reads CASKRDSYEQYF. As DNA, the CDR3 is TGTGCCAGCAAGAGGGACTCCTACGAGCAGTACTTC.

The table lists this clone with a count of one. This rearrangement joins TRBV7-2 to TRBJ2-1; 9 bases are shared with TRBD2. Trimming at V came to 5 bases and at J to 0 bases, leaving 5 bases not matched to a gene. Per germline, CDR1 SGHTA and CDR2 FQGNSA. This CDR3 contains 16 residues. Here the CDR3 reads CASSRAGGSSYNEQFF. The CDR3 region has the DNA TGTGCCAGCAGCCGAGCGGGAGGCAGCTCCTACAATGAGCAGTTCTTC.

V and J are TRBV4-2 and TRBJ2-5, with 13 nucleotides matching TRBD2. The better agreement between TRBJ2-7 and the DNA end casts doubt on the J call. CDR1 LGHNA and CDR2 YNFKEQ come from the germline V gene. The CDR3 has 15 amino acids. The CDR3 DNA sequence: TGTGCCAGCAGCCGGGGACTAGCGGGGTCCTACGAGCAGTACTTC. This gives the protein CASSRGLAGSYEQYF.

The chain joins TRBV19 to TRBJ1-5; 7 bases match TRBD1. The CDR3 is made up of 14 amino acids. Germline V gives CDR1 LNHDA, CDR2 SQIVND (reference sequence). J gave up 9 bases and V 5 bases, and 10 bases lay outside the gene matches. Here the CDR3 DNA reads TGTGCCAGTAGTCCTACAGGGGCCGTATGGCCCCAGCATTTT. The encoded protein is CASSPTGAVWPQHF. The full variable domain, with the rest looked up from reference TRBV19 and TRBJ1-5, is DGGITQSPKYLFRKEGQNVTLSCEQNLNHDAMYWYRQDPGQGLRLIYYSQIVNDFQKGDIAEGYSVSREKKESFPLTVTSAQKNPTAFYLCASSPTGAVWPQHFGDGTRLSIL.

V is TRBV19 and J is TRBJ2-7, with D possibly matching TRBD2 (5 bases). Germline V gives CDR1 LNHDA, CDR2 SQIVND (reference sequence). Trimming cost V 3 bases and J 3 bases, with 24 bases left between them. This CDR3 spans 18 amino acids. In DNA form, the CDR3 reads TGTGCCAGTAGTATGAAAACAGAACGGTCGGGGAACTTCTACGAGCAGTACTTC. Amino acid sequence: CASSMKTERSGNFYEQYF.

The chain has TRBV10-1 and TRBJ1-1; D gene unclear. Trimming cost V 0 bases and J 10 bases, with 15 bases left between them. CDR1 is WNHNN, CDR2 SYGVQD, per germline (reference sequence). This CDR3 contains 14 residues. The CDR3 sequence is CASSESGEPQGAFF. CDR3 sequence (DNA): TGCGCCAGCAGTGAGTCAGGAGAACCCCAAGGAGCTTTCTTT.

This chain joins TRBV13 and TRBJ2-7; TRBD1 aligns across 9 bases. Germline values: CDR1 PRHDT, CDR2 FYEKMQ (reference sequence). J gave up 5 bases and V 0 bases, and 14 bases lay outside the gene matches. The CDR3 runs to 18 residues. CDR3 DNA sequence: TGTGCCAGCAGCTTAGGTAGGACCCCGGGACAGGGTGTCGACGAGCAGTACTTC. This sequence encodes CASSLGRTPGQGVDEQYF.

The chain uses TRBV11-2 and TRBJ2-1; 10 bases are shared with TRBD2. The V gene end was trimmed by 3 bases and the J gene end by 5 bases; junction bases not matched to a gene: 7. This CDR3 region has 16 residues. The germline CDR1 and CDR2 sequences are SGHAT and FQNNGV. CDR3 region: CASSLGAGGRNNEQFF. The CDR3 DNA reads TGTGCCAGCAGCTTGGGAGCGGGAGGGCGGAACAATGAGCAGTTCTTC.

The gene calls are TRBV5-6 and TRBJ1-2; 7 bases agree with TRBD1. The CDR3 extends over 13 amino acids. Trimming removed 3 bases from V and 4 bases from J; junction bases left unmatched: 3. Germline V gives CDR1 SGHDT, CDR2 YYEEEE. The CDR3 loop is CASSSGQAYGYTF. The DNA of the CDR3 is TGTGCCAGCAGCTCCGGACAGGCCTATGGCTACACCTTC.

The CDR3 sequence is CASSQGTSGINEQFF. Written as DNA, the CDR3 is TGTGCCAGCAGCCAGGGGACTAGCGGGATAAATGAGCAGTTCTTC. The V and J genes are TRBV7-2 and TRBJ2-1; 13 nucleotides agree with TRBD2. V trimming: 5 bases; J trimming: 7 bases; junction bases outside the gene matches: 5. The CDR3 is made up of 15 amino acids. CDR1 is SGHTA, CDR2 FQGNSA, per germline.

The chain employs TRBV7-8 and TRBJ1-5; D gene uncertain. In germline, CDR1 is SGHVS, CDR2 FQNEAQ. Trimming removed 2 bases at V and 0 bases at J, with 17 bases between. CDR3 length: 18 amino acids. CDR3 residues: CASSLISLNRGSNQPQHF. As DNA, the CDR3 is TGTGCCAGCAGCTTAATTTCGCTAAACCGGGGTAGCAATCAGCCCCAGCATTTT.

The V call is TRBV7-8, the J call TRBJ2-3; 10 bases fit TRBD2. The J segment lost 3 bases and the V segment lost 8 bases, leaving 5 bases of the junction unmatched. Germline values: CDR1 SGHVS, CDR2 FQNEAQ. The CDR3 consists of 14 residues. CDR3 bases: TGTGCCAGCCTCCCTAGCGGGAGTACAGATACGCAGTATTTT. The encoded protein is CASLPSGSTDTQYF.

V gene TRBV18 combines with J gene TRBJ1-1; 10 nucleotides match TRBD1. The CDR3 extends over 17 amino acids. The V and J ends lost 0 bases and 0 bases, in that order; junction bases with no gene match: 4. Germline CDR1 KGHSH, CDR2 LQKENI. The CDR3 DNA follows: TGTGCCAGCTCACCACCGCGGGACAGGGGTATGAACACTGAAGCTTTCTTT. Its translation: CASSPPRDRGMNTEAFF. Drawing the rest from reference TRBV18 and TRBJ1-1, the complete variable domain is NAGVMQNPRHLVRRRGQEARLRCSPMKGHSHVYWYRQLPEEGLKFMVYLQKENIIDESGMPKERFSAEFPKEGPSILRIQQVVRGDSAAYFCASSPPRDRGMNTEAFFGQGTRLTVV.

With respect to this clone: Other DNA variants within this sample encode the same CDR3. The chain uses TRBV4-2 and TRBJ1-4, with a possible D match to TRBD1 (5 bases). Germline values: CDR1 LGHNA, CDR2 YNFKEQ. The CDR3 is 15 amino acids. V dropped 4 bases and J dropped 10 bases, with 19 bases sitting between them. CDR3 region: CASSLRDGGDGKLFF. CDR3 DNA: TGTGCCAGCAGCCTCCGGGACGGCGGGGATGGAAAACTGTTTTTT.

J is TRBJ2-5 and V is TRBV11-3, with D possibly being TRBD2 (5 bases). Trimming pared 1 base from V and 4 bases from J, leaving 13 bases between. The CDR3 runs to 15 residues. CDR1 is SGHNT, CDR2 YENEEA, per germline. The CDR3 loop is CASSLGVGVGETQYF. The CDR3 coding sequence is TGTGCCAGCAGCTTAGGAGTCGGGGTGGGAGAGACCCAGTACTTC.

This chain uses TRBV30 with TRBJ2-3; 9 bases agree with TRBD2. V gave up 0 bases and J gave up 5 bases; unmatched junction bases: 9. Germline V lookup: CDR1 GTSNPN, CDR2 SVGIG (reference sequence). This CDR3 region has 16 residues. In DNA form, the CDR3 reads TGTGCCTGGAGTGTAAGGGCTAGCGGGACTCGAGATACGCAGTATTTT. Amino acids: CAWSVRASGTRDTQYF.